This entry lists 29 T cell receptor beta chains sequenced from one sample in a study of blood T cell repertoires in COVID-19. TCRdb's table, derived via immunoSEQ multiplex PCR, lists solely in-frame clones and lacks some. The data contain 230,000 or so clones, about 90% of them singletons. The specimen sequenced was peripheral blood. The receptors derive from a man aged 35 to 55 with active or convalescent COVID-19.

The V call is TRBV30, the J call TRBJ2-2; 7 positions match TRBD2. Losses at the gene ends were 2 bases for V and 4 bases for J; bases not matched to a gene: 13. This CDR3 region has 17 residues. Germline V gene data show CDR1 as GTSNPN and CDR2 as SVGIG (reference sequence). The CDR3 loop reads CAWSKEGGPLRTGELFF. DNA of the CDR3: TGTGCCTGGAGTAAGGAGGGAGGGCCCCTACGCACCGGGGAGCTGTTTTTT.

The V gene is TRBV18, the J gene TRBJ1-2; D is unresolved. V was shortened by 2 bases and J by 2 bases, with 9 bases between the two germline ends. CDR3 length equals 14 residues. From germline, CDR1 is KGHSH and CDR2 LQKENI. The CDR3 is CASSPSGRNYGYTF. The CDR3 DNA reads TGTGCCAGCTCACCAAGCGGCAGAAACTATGGCTACACCTTC.

This sequence joins TRBV18 and TRBJ1-1, with 8 bases that match TRBD1. Germline V gene sequence: CDR1 KGHSH, CDR2 LQKENI. Unmatched junction bases numbered 10, after V lost 0 bases and J lost 4 bases. The CDR3 covers 17 residues. This CDR3 is CASSPPSRGRSSTEAFF. DNA for the CDR3: TGTGCCAGCTCACCACCCTCCAGGGGGCGTTCGTCCACTGAAGCTTTCTTT.

The chain links TRBV30 to TRBJ1-5; a possible D gene is TRBD1 (5 bases). CDR3 length equals 14 residues. Germline loops: CDR1 GTSNPN, CDR2 SVGIG (reference sequence). V gave up 1 base and J gave up 3 bases, with 10 bases separating them. The CDR3 loop is CAWSEGLNNQPQHF. The CDR3 DNA sequence: TGTGCCTGGAGTGAGGGACTGAACAATCAGCCCCAGCATTTT.

This clone was recorded many times. V usage is TRBV9 and J usage is TRBJ2-3, with D perhaps matching TRBD2 (5 bases). The CDR3 contains 17 residues. Deletions cut 4 bases from V and 4 bases from J, with 22 bases between. CDR1 and CDR2 from the germline V gene are SGDLS and YYNGEE. Here the CDR3 reads CASSFRDGVFGADTQYF. CDR3 nucleotides: TGTGCCAGCAGCTTTCGAGACGGGGTCTTCGGCGCAGATACGCAGTATTTT. The entire variable domain, with the rest obtained from reference TRBV9 and TRBJ2-3, is as follows: DSGVTQTPKHLITATGQRVTLRCSPRSGDLSVYWYQQSLDQGLQFLIQYYNGEERAKGNILERFSAQQFPDLHSELNLSSLELGDSALYFCASSFRDGVFGADTQYFGPGTRLTVL.

This chain joins TRBV18 and TRBJ1-3, with 10 bases fitting TRBD1. The CDR3 extends over 16 amino acids. The junction had 5 bases not matched to a gene; V was cut back by 6 bases and J by 0 bases. CDR1 is KGHSH and CDR2 is LQKENI in the germline V gene. The CDR3 sequence: CASSRDRGRSGNTIYF. In DNA form, the CDR3 reads TGTGCCAGCTCCCGGGACAGGGGTCGCTCTGGAAACACCATATATTTT.

This chain joins TRBV19 and TRBJ1-4, with D maybe TRBD1 (6 bases). The CDR3 has 15 amino acids. Looked up from germline, CDR1 is LNHDA and CDR2 is SQIVND (reference sequence). Trimming shortened V by 3 bases and J by 8 bases, and 16 bases separated the two germline ends. The CDR3: CASSIRTGMGEKLFF. CDR3 nucleotides: TGTGCCAGTAGTATCAGAACAGGGATGGGGGAAAAACTGTTTTTT.

This chain uses TRBV10-3 with TRBJ2-7, with 9 bases identical to TRBD2. The CDR3 length is 16 residues. From germline, CDR1 is ENHRY and CDR2 SYGVKD. The V gene end was trimmed by 8 bases and the J gene end by 1 base; junction bases not matched to a gene: 12. The CDR3 nucleotides are TGTGCCATCGGGGACACACAGCGGGAGGTTTCCTACGAGCAGTACTTC. Its translation is CAIGDTQREVSYEQYF.

V and J are TRBV7-2 and TRBJ1-1; tentatively, D is TRBD1 (6 bases). The germline gives CDR1 SGHTA, CDR2 FQGNSA. The ends were cut back, 6 bases at V and 11 bases at J, with 19 bases in the middle. This CDR3 has 13 amino acids. The CDR3 loop reads CASRRQVPSDAFF. In nucleotides, the CDR3 is TGTGCCAGCAGACGACAGGTTCCTTCGGATGCTTTCTTT. Looking up the rest from reference TRBV7-2 and TRBJ1-1 gives the full variable domain: GAGVSQSPSNKVTEKGKDVELRCDPISGHTALYWYRQSLGQGLEFLIYFQGNSAPDKSGLPSDRFSAERTGGSVSTLTIQRTQQEDSAVYLCASRRQVPSDAFFGQGTRLTVV.

The V gene is TRBV18, the J gene TRBJ1-4; no clear D gene. This CDR3 is 15 amino acids long. Trimming stripped 6 bases from V and 3 bases from J, with 14 bases between. CDR1 and CDR2 from the germline V gene are KGHSH and LQKENI. The CDR3 reads CASSASGRSNEKLFF. The CDR3 DNA is TGTGCCAGCTCGGCCTCGGGGAGATCTAATGAAAAACTGTTTTTT.

The chain joins TRBV5-1 to TRBJ2-7, with 11 bases identical to TRBD1. CDR3 length: 15 amino acids. CDR1 and CDR2 from the germline V gene are SGHRS and YFSETQ. J gave up 2 bases and V 4 bases, and 5 bases lay outside the gene matches. The CDR3 region is CASSPGQGVTYEQYF. As DNA, the CDR3 is TGCGCCAGCAGCCCGGGACAGGGGGTCACCTACGAGCAGTACTTC.

CDR3 protein: CASRVQGSGANVLTF. In DNA form, the CDR3 reads TGTGCCAGCAGGGTGCAGGGGTCTGGGGCCAACGTCCTGACTTTC. The chain recombines TRBV6-5 with TRBJ2-6; possible D gene TRBD1, 6 bases. CDR1 is MNHEY, CDR2 SVGAGI, per germline. Trimming stripped 6 bases from V and 1 base from J, with 10 bases between. The CDR3 totals 15 residues.

This chain connects TRBV7-9 to TRBJ1-2; D uncertain. The CDR3 consists of 13 residues. Germline V gene data show CDR1 as SEHNR and CDR2 as FQNEAQ (reference sequence). The V end lost 10 bases, the J end lost 3 bases, and 15 bases lay between the germline ends. This CDR3 is CAITLSFHYGYTF. In DNA, the CDR3 is TGTGCCATCACACTTTCCTTCCACTATGGCTACACCTTC.

The chain combines TRBV6-5 with TRBJ1-6; 7 nucleotides match TRBD1. Germline V gene data show CDR1 as MNHEY and CDR2 as SVGAGI. Trimming at V came to 5 bases and at J to 9 bases, leaving 7 bases not matched to a gene. The CDR3 sequence is 14 residues long. CDR3 region: CASSTGEKGSPLHF. The DNA for the CDR3 is TGTGCCAGCAGTACAGGGGAGAAAGGTTCACCCCTCCACTTT.

J is TRBJ1-2 and V is TRBV27, with 10 bases matching TRBD1. The ends lost 5 bases at V and 0 bases at J; junction bases unmatched: 9. Germline CDR1 is MNHEY and CDR2 is SMNVEV (reference sequence). This CDR3 spans 17 amino acids. CDR3 amino acids: CASSLGQGVWTNYGYTF. CDR3 DNA sequence: TGTGCCAGCAGTCTTGGACAGGGGGTCTGGACTAACTATGGCTACACCTTC.

The chain carries TRBV3-1 (or the pseudogene TRBV3-2) and TRBJ1-1; TRBD1 aligns across 7 bases. The CDR3 is 14 residues long. Germline assignment: CDR1 LGHDT and CDR2 YNNKEL (reference sequence). J lost 7 bases, V lost 3 bases, and 8 bases had no gene match. In DNA, the CDR3 is TGTGCCAGCAGCCAGGGGACAGTCGTGTTTGAAGCTTTCTTT. This encodes CASSQGTVVFEAFF.

This chain uses TRBV6-5 with TRBJ1-4; D remains ambiguous. This CDR3 spans 13 amino acids. CDR1 is MNHEY and CDR2 is SVGAGI in the germline V gene. Trimming left V 0 bases short and J 5 bases short, with 4 bases between. The CDR3 reads CASSYSRNEKLFF. CDR3 bases: TGTGCCAGCAGTTACTCGAGAAATGAAAAACTGTTTTTT.

The chain recombines TRBV7-8 with TRBJ2-1, with TRBD2 matching 13 bases. Germline V CDR1 and CDR2: SGHVS, FQNEAQ. There are 16 residues in the CDR3. J was trimmed by 0 bases and V by 5 bases; bases with no gene match: 1. The CDR3, as DNA: TGTGCCAGCAGCAGGACTAGCGGGAGCTCCTACAATGAGCAGTTCTTC. As protein: CASSRTSGSSYNEQFF. Complete variable domain (other parts from reference TRBV7-8 and TRBJ2-1): GAGVSQSPRYKVAKRGQDVALRCDPISGHVSLFWYQQALGQGPEFLTYFQNEAQLDKSGLPSDRFFAERPEGSVSTLKIQRTQQEDSAVYLCASSRTSGSSYNEQFFGPGTRLTVL.

This clone showed up just once. CDR3 nucleotide sequence: TGTGCCAGCTCGGGACAGGGGTTTGATACGCAGTATTTT. This sequence encodes CASSGQGFDTQYF. This chain connects TRBV6-6 to TRBJ2-3, with 10 bases fitting TRBD1. Trimming cost V 8 bases and J 6 bases; bases outside gene matches: 5. The germline V gene encodes CDR1 MNHNY and CDR2 SVGAGI (reference sequence). The CDR3 is made up of 13 amino acids.

This clone was observed a handful of times. The chain uses TRBV29-1 and TRBJ1-2, with a possible D match to TRBD1 (5 bases). This CDR3 has 14 residues. Trimming left V 6 bases short and J 0 bases short, with 14 bases between. Per germline, CDR1 SQVTM and CDR2 ANQGSEA. CDR3 loop: CSVDKGVPNYGYTF. CDR3 coding DNA: TGCAGCGTCGACAAAGGGGTTCCTAACTATGGCTACACCTTC.

This chain joins TRBV27 and TRBJ2-4, with D unclear. V dropped 10 bases and J dropped 0 bases, with 13 bases sitting between them. The germline CDR1 and CDR2 sequences are MNHEY and SMNVEV (reference sequence). The CDR3 covers 14 residues. The CDR3 sequence is CATSNPLAKNIQYF. Written as DNA, the CDR3 is TGTGCCACCTCCAATCCACTAGCCAAAAACATTCAGTACTTC.

This clone is a singleton in its sample. This chain uses TRBV28 with TRBJ1-1; TRBD1 agrees at 10 bases. CDR3 size: 15 residues. V lost 5 bases and J lost 4; bases outside the gene matches: 7. Per the germline V gene, CDR1 is MDHEN and CDR2 is SYDVKM. Here the CDR3 reads CASSMTGGEFTEAFF. As DNA, the CDR3 is TGTGCCAGCAGTATGACAGGGGGCGAGTTCACTGAAGCTTTCTTT.

The count of this clone is one. The chain carries TRBV27 and TRBJ1-5; 9 nucleotides match TRBD1. Germline V lookup: CDR1 MNHEY, CDR2 SMNVEV (reference sequence). This CDR3 region has 12 residues. Trimming at V came to 10 bases and at J to 5 bases, leaving 3 bases not matched to a gene. The CDR3 DNA reads as TGTGCCACCGGGACAGGGCATCAGCCCCAGCATTTT. It specifies CATGTGHQPQHF.

This clone was recorded only once. Here the CDR3 DNA reads TGCAGCTGTATCGGGGTTATGAACACTGAAGCTTTCTTT. Translating it yields CSCIGVMNTEAFF. J is TRBJ1-1 and V is TRBV29-1; D is uncertain. CDR3 length: 13 residues. Germline V gene data show CDR1 as SQVTM and CDR2 as ANQGSEA. With 8 bases removed from V and 0 bases from J, the gap between germline ends came to 13 bases.

This clone has more than one count but fewer than ten. The V and J genes are TRBV7-3 and TRBJ2-2; TRBD1 matches at 10 bases. After removal of 11 bases from V and 5 bases from J, the junction contained 5 bases not matched to a gene. The CDR3 extends over 13 amino acids. The germline V gene has CDR1 SGHTA and CDR2 FQGTGA. The CDR3 DNA is TGTGCCCTGGGACAGGGGAGGACCGGGGAGCTGTTTTTT. Translation: CALGQGRTGELFF.

This chain links TRBV2 with TRBJ1-1; 7 bases align to TRBD1. The CDR3 has 14 residues. Germline CDR1 and CDR2: SNHLY and FYNNEI. The junction had 5 bases not matched to a gene; V was cut back by 7 bases and J by 0 bases. Written as DNA, the CDR3 is TGTGCCAGCACCCCACAGGGGATGAACACTGAAGCTTTCTTT. Its protein is CASTPQGMNTEAFF.

The chain carries TRBV2 and TRBJ1-2; possible D gene TRBD1, 5 bases. Germline CDR1 and CDR2: SNHLY and FYNNEI. Trimming shortened V by 3 bases and J by 5 bases, and 10 bases separated the two germline ends. The CDR3 has 13 residues. The CDR3 sequence is CASSDWGGYGYTF. CDR3 DNA: TGTGCCAGCAGTGATTGGGGGGGGTATGGCTACACCTTC. The full variable domain, completed using reference TRBV2 and TRBJ1-2, is EPEVTQTPSHQVTQMGQEVILRCVPISNHLYFYWYRQILGQKVEFLVSFYNNEISEKSEIFDDQFSVERPDGSNFTLKIRSTKLEDSAMYFCASSDWGGYGYTFGSGTRLTVV.

The J gene is TRBJ2-2, the V gene TRBV28; TRBD1 matches at 10 bases. The CDR3 covers 14 residues. Germline CDR1 reads MDHEN; CDR2 reads SYDVKM. V lost 5 bases to trimming and J lost 6 bases; unmatched junction nucleotides: 3. CDR3 protein: CASSRDRGSGELFF. CDR3 coding DNA: TGTGCCAGCAGTCGGGACAGGGGATCCGGGGAGCTGTTTTTT.

This chain connects TRBV5-1 to TRBJ2-7, with D maybe TRBD2 (5 bases). Germline V gene lookup returns CDR1 SGHRS and CDR2 YFSETQ. The germline V and J ends were trimmed by 5 bases and 1 base, with 13 bases remaining between them. This CDR3 is 14 amino acids long. The CDR3 bases are TGCGCCAGCAGGGGAGCGGCCGGATCCTACGAGCAGTACTTC. Its translation is CASRGAAGSYEQYF. The variable domain in full, with the rest retrieved from reference TRBV5-1 and TRBJ2-7, is KAGVTQTPRYLIKTRGQQVTLSCSPISGHRSVSWYQQTPGQGLQFLFEYFSETQRNKGNFPGRFSGRQFSNSRSEMNVSTLELGDSALYLCASRGAAGSYEQYFGPGTRLTVT.